This T cell receptor beta chain was observed in a study of blood T cell repertoires in COVID-19. The wider study: Some COVID-19 samples were acute and others convalescent; all came from the United States, Italy and Spain. T cells, B-cell-depleted T cells, or PBMCs provided the cDNA or gDNA that served as material.

Study processing details: It was from reference gene primer amplification that nucleated cell counts were estimated. This table comes from immunoSEQ multiplex PCR, and its TCRdb copy is limited to in-frame clones, with some not included. V, J and clone size reflect that table, while D and trimming were determined from the DNA. The sample contains about 160,000 clones, around 84% of which appear only once. There are 14 residues in the CDR3. Per the germline V gene, CDR1 is SGHRS and CDR2 is YFSETQ. V was shortened by 4 bases and J by 1 base, with 11 bases between the two germline ends. The chain uses TRBV5-1 and TRBJ1-1; weak D call: TRBD1 (6 bases). This sequence originates from a man between 65 and 85 years old with acute or convalescent COVID-19. Sequencing was performed on peripheral blood. The CDR3 spells CASSPSGQNTEAFF. CDR3 in DNA: TGCGCCAGCAGCCCATCGGGACAGAACACTGAAGCTTTCTTT.